These 16 T cell receptor beta chains came from one sample sequenced in a study of Graves' ophthalmopathy and Graves' hyperthyroidism. Scientists amplified the TCR beta CDR3 regions from RNA transcripts. HTBI-primed first-round RT-PCR preceded second-round multiplex PCR. TCRdb analysed the multiplex PCR reads with MiXCR anew, one entry per CDR3 protein. The sample has over 500,000 distinct CDR3 sequences, 22% seen once. Sequenced: peripheral blood. The receptors derive from a woman under 30 with stable Graves' hyperthyroidism. Some clones in this sample may be carry-over from other donors' samples.

This clonotype was recorded many times. The CDR3 sequence: CASSARGRDGYTF. The CDR3 bases are TGTGCCAGCAGTGCGCGCGGGAGGGACGGCTACACCTTC. V and J are TRBV12-3 or TRBV12-4 and TRBJ1-2, with D perhaps matching TRBD1 (5 bases). The CDR3 totals 13 residues. V lost 5 bases to trimming and J lost 8 bases, with 15 bases between them.

This clonotype was seen repeatedly, ten times or more. The V and J genes are TRBV6-1 and TRBJ2-7; D gene unclear. The germline gives CDR1 MNHNS, CDR2 SASEGT. CDR3 length equals 13 residues. Trimming took 0 bases from V and 6 from J, leaving 9 bases between them. CDR3 sequence (DNA): TGTGCCAGCAGTGAAGCGCCCAGCACCGAGCAGTACTTC. It is translated as CASSEAPSTEQYF.

The sample holds one count of this clonotype. A single base separates this from a much larger clone, so it may be a read error. The DNA of the CDR3 is TGCAGTGCTCCGACTAGCGGGGGGACCGGGGATCTGTTTTTT. It is translated as CSAPTSGGTGDLFF. V usage is TRBV20-1 and J usage is TRBJ2-2; 13 bases are shared with TRBD2. This CDR3 spans 14 amino acids. The germline CDR1 and CDR2 sequences are DFQATT and SNEGSKA (reference sequence).

The V and J genes are TRBV7-9 and TRBJ1-2, with D unresolved. Trimming shortened V by 3 bases and J by 5 bases, and 16 bases separated the two germline ends. The germline CDR1 and CDR2 sequences are SEHNR and FQNEAQ (reference sequence). The CDR3 spans 15 residues. The CDR3 sequence: CASSFGPTNLYGYTF. DNA of the CDR3: TGTGCCAGCAGCTTCGGACCCACCAACCTTTATGGCTACACCTTC.

This clonotype was picked up a small number of times. CDR3 bases: TGCGCCAGCAGCCAAGATAGTTTAGGGGCCCGCACTGAAGCTTTCTTT. It is translated as CASSQDSLGARTEAFF. This rearrangement joins TRBV4-1 to TRBJ1-1; the D gene is possibly TRBD1 (5 bases). Between the trimmed V and J ends, which lost 0 bases and 4 bases, there was a span of 15 bases. From germline, CDR1 is MGHRA and CDR2 YSYEKL. This CDR3 has 16 amino acids.

The chain employs TRBV12-3 or TRBV12-4 and TRBJ1-5, with unresolved D. The CDR3 is made up of 13 amino acids. The V and J ends lost 3 bases and 7 bases respectively, with 10 bases between them. CDR3 protein: CASSLGIKQPQHF. CDR3 sequence (DNA): TGTGCCAGCAGTTTGGGTATCAAACAGCCCCAGCATTTT.

Many counts were recorded for this clonotype. The chain joins TRBV12-3 or TRBV12-4 to TRBJ1-1; maybe TRBD1 (5 bases). The CDR3 is 11 amino acids. Trimming took 5 bases from V and 9 from J, leaving 10 bases between them. In DNA, the CDR3 is TGTGCCAGCAGTCTCGGGACCAAAGCTTTCTTT. It specifies CASSLGTKAFF.

This clonotype was observed at least ten times. The chain links TRBV19 to TRBJ2-7; TRBD2 aligns across 7 bases. Germline CDR1 is LNHDA and CDR2 is SQIVND (reference sequence). CDR3 size: 13 residues. Trimming cost V 6 bases and J 10 bases; bases outside gene matches: 12. The CDR3 loop reads CASRGQMGGEQYF. CDR3 DNA: TGTGCCAGTAGAGGGCAGATGGGAGGGGAACAGTACTTC.

The chain has TRBV6-5 and TRBJ2-7; D gene uncertain. CDR3 length equals 14 residues. With 4 bases removed from V and 0 bases from J, the gap between germline ends came to 10 bases. Germline CDR1 is MNHEY and CDR2 is SVGAGI. The DNA of the CDR3 is TGTGCCAGCAGTTGGAAGGCTAGCTCCTACGAGCAGTACTTC. Translated: CASSWKASSYEQYF.

The rearrangement uses TRBV5-1 and TRBJ2-7, with TRBD1 matching over 7 bases. The CDR3 extends over 15 amino acids. J gave up 1 base and V 0 bases, and 4 bases lay outside the gene matches. Germline CDR1 is SGHRS and CDR2 is YFSETQ. CDR3 DNA sequence: TGCGCCAGCAGCTTGGGACAGGGTCATTCCTACGAGCAGTACTTC. Translating it yields CASSLGQGHSYEQYF.

This clonotype was detected a few times. The chain couples TRBV12-3 or TRBV12-4 to TRBJ2-7; TRBD1 matches at 9 bases. This CDR3 is 16 amino acids long. The V and J ends lost 6 bases and 3 bases, in that order; junction bases with no gene match: 12. The CDR3 here is CASSEITGGPLYEQYF. The CDR3 bases are TGTGCCAGCAGCGAGATCACAGGGGGCCCCCTCTACGAGCAGTACTTC.

This clonotype was counted at least ten times. This rearrangement joins TRBV6-8 to TRBJ1-1, with D possibly TRBD1 on 6 matching bases. V shed 11 bases and J shed 3 bases, with 25 bases lying between them. There are 16 residues in the CDR3. Germline lookup yields CDR1 MNHGY and CDR2 SAAAGT. DNA for the CDR3: TGTGCCCGAACCTACCTTATCGGGGGGCGCGACACTGAAGCTTTCTTT. Translating it yields CARTYLIGGRDTEAFF.

This clonotype came up many times. V is TRBV12-3 or TRBV12-4 and J is TRBJ2-2; 8 bases are a match to TRBD2. V shed 6 bases and J 1 base; nucleotides not matched to a gene: 7. The CDR3 is 16 amino acids. CDR3 protein: CASRIGGGQNTGELFF. CDR3 bases: TGTGCCAGCAGAATAGGCGGGGGGCAGAACACCGGGGAGCTGTTTTTT.

This clonotype was recorded many times. This chain uses TRBV30 with TRBJ2-5; 8 bases line up with TRBD2. This CDR3 region has 14 residues. Germline-derived CDR1 and CDR2 are GTSNPN and SVGIG (reference sequence). Losses at the gene ends were 0 bases for V and 5 bases for J; bases not matched to a gene: 5. The CDR3 spells CAWSVSGGHETQYF. For the CDR3, the DNA is TGTGCCTGGAGTGTCTCGGGGGGGCACGAGACCCAGTACTTC.

Regarding this clonotype: This may stem from a read error, because a much larger clone lies one nucleotide away. Given the absence of the conserved phenylalanine or tryptophan at the CDR3 end, a read error is likely. V gene TRBV24-1 combines with J gene TRBJ2-2; unclear D gene. There are 13 residues in the CDR3. The V gene's germline CDR1 is KGHDR and CDR2 SFDVKD. Trimming took 4 bases from V and 8 from J, leaving 10 bases between them. CDR3 coding DNA: TGTGCCACCAGTGAGGACGCACTAGGGGAGCTGTTTGTT. Translated: CATSEDALGELFV.

This clonotype was found a few times. The rearrangement links TRBV30 to TRBJ2-7; 9 bases fit TRBD1. The CDR3 is 13 amino acids. J gave up 4 bases and V 5 bases, and 6 bases lay outside the gene matches. From germline, CDR1 is GTSNPN and CDR2 SVGIG (reference sequence). CDR3 bases: TGTGCCTGGCGCCGACAGGGGGATTACGAGCAGTACTTC. This encodes CAWRRQGDYEQYF.